This T cell receptor beta chain was sequenced in a study of blood T cell repertoires in COVID-19. Study background: Specimens from acute and convalescent COVID-19 originated in the United States, Italy and Spain. The cDNA or gDNA used as material had been derived from T cells, B-cell-depleted T cells, or PBMCs.

Germline CDR1 SGHNT, CDR2 YYREEE (reference sequence). This CDR3 has 15 residues. V shed 4 bases and J shed 5 bases, with 16 bases lying between them. As processed by the authors: Cell counts per sample came from amplifying reference gene primers. Produced via immunoSEQ multiplex PCR; TCRdb's table is partial and in-frame only. V and J calls and clone size come straight from that table; D and trimming were deduced from the DNA. The sample yields fewer than 150,000 clones, 84% seen once. The chain employs TRBV5-4 and TRBJ1-5; D might be TRBD1 (5 bases). The sequenced sample consisted of peripheral blood. The TCR originated in a human donor in a cohort sampled during active COVID-19. The CDR3 DNA sequence: TGTGCCAGCAGCATCGAGCCGGGGGGAGATCAGCCCCAGCATTTT. It specifies CASSIEPGGDQPQHF.